This T cell receptor (beta chain) stems from a study of T cells after yellow fever vaccination (dated by TCRdb to between 2018 and 2020). With regard to the full study: Libraries from fractions with low cell numbers were prepared with the SMART-Seq v4 Ultra Low Input RNA kit. To follow T-cell clones before and after primary and booster YFV17D yellow fever vaccination, bulk TCR alpha and beta repertoires were sequenced over time. Two healthy male donors, one aged 18 to 30 and one aged 30 to 40 years, made up the cohort. Bulk PBMC replicates and cell subsets were isolated from blood drawn at multiple timepoints before and after both primary and secondary immunization.

What this sample's treatment or condition label stands for: live attenuated yellow fever vaccine strain. PBMCs were isolated from peripheral blood using a standard Ficoll-Paque protocol. Dynabeads CD4 and CD8 positive selection kits were used to isolate CD4 and CD8 T-cell fractions. TriZol was used to extract RNA from bulk PBMCs, CD4 and CD8 fractions, and dextramer-positive and dextramer-negative fractions. On this clonotype itself: Its antigen is currently not known. No base qualities exist here, and no much larger clone lies one base off it.

Paper-wide results and their limitations: Because only a couple of donors were included in the study, the extent to which the findings can be generalized is limited. Compared with the primary T-cell response, the secondary T-cell response was faster but weaker, reaching its peak on day 5 rather than on day 15. A small share of clonotypes was detected in both CD4 and CD8 compartments, with the overlap likely arising from convergent recombination. Because abundant contaminating clonotypes from the bulk population could be contained in FACS-sorted repertoires, computational filtering was required. Most clones expanded after primary vaccination (around 97% of CD4 and around 88% of CD8) were re-detected after the booster, suggesting that broad memory maintenance occurred.

The data were produced on an Illumina NovaSeq 6000. TCR cDNA was made using 5'RACE template switching, a step that added a universal primer site and unique molecular identifiers. Priming for cDNA synthesis came from both the TCR alpha and TCR beta constant segments. Two PCR steps were used to amplify libraries, with sample barcodes and sequencing adapters being added in the second step. Libraries were sequenced on Illumina HiSeq 2500 (2x100 bp) or NovaSeq (2x150 bp). As for how the authors treated the data: Demultiplexing of reads and collapsing into UMI consensus sequences were performed with MIGEC, and V(D)J alignment was carried out with MiXCR. Vaccine-responding clonotypes were defined with edgeR using replicate PBMC samples, requiring FDR below 0.01 and a log2 fold change above 5 up to day 15. Each bulk clonotype was labeled CD4 or CD8 based on which sequenced repertoire, CD4 or CD8, contained the clonotype at higher abundance. TCRdb itself trimmed the public reads at Q25 with fastp, ran MiXCR and retained productive beta chains. One record per CDR3 amino acid sequence lists the most common genes and DNA. In this record, the V and J calls reflect TCRdb's handling and not the investigators' own analysis. The sample has around 250,000 distinct CDR3 sequences on record, about 5.2% of them singletons. The biggest ten clones account for around 3.5% of the sample.

The trim is 2 bases for V and 4 bases for J, with a gap of 11 bases between the germline ends. The CDR3 starts with the cysteine, ends with the phenylalanine, and has 14 residues. Just CDR3 DNA is preserved here, 42 bases in frame from base 1. As encoded in the germline V gene, CDR1 is SGHRS while CDR2 is YFSETQ. The chain couples TRBV5-1 to TRBJ2-3; there is no confident call for the D gene. The sequence came from a man aged 18 to 29 who received the YFV17D yellow fever vaccine. The sequences come from CD4+ T cells sorted from PBMCs, collected on the day of the yellow fever booster vaccination. The CDR3 protein sequence reads: CASSLASQADTQYF. The sequence in DNA is TGCGCCAGCAGCTTAGCGAGCCAGGCAGATACGCAGTATTTT.